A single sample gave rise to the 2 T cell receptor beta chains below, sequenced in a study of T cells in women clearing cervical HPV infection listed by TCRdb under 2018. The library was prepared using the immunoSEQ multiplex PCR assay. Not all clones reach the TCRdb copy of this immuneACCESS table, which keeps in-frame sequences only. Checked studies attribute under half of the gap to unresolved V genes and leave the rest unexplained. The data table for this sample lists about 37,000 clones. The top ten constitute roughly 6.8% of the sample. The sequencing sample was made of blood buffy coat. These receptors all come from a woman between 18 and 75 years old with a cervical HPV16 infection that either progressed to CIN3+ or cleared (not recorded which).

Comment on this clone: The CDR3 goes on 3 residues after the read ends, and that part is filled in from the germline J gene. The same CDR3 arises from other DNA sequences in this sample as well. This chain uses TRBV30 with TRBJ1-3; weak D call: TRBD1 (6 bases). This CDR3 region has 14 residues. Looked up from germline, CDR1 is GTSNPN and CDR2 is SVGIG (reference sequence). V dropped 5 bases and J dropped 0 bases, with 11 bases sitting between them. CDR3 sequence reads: CAWSKGVSGNTIYF. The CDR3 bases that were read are TGTGCCTGGTCGAAGGGGGTCTCTGGAAACACC.

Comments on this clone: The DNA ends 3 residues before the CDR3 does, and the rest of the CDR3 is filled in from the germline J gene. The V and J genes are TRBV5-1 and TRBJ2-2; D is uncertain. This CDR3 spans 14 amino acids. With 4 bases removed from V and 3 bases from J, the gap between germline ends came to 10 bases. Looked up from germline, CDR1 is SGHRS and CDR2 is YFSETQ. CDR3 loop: CASSPSADTGELFF. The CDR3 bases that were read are TGCGCCAGCAGCCCAAGCGCGGACACCGGGGAG.